These 11 T cell receptor beta chains were sequenced from one sample in a study of response to subunit inactivated influenza vaccine. MiXCR was run by TCRdb on the RT-PCR reads, yielding one entry per CDR3 protein. This table has 400,000 to 650,000 distinct CDR3 sequences, more than 7% appearing once. The sample in question was PBMCs from blood, obtained less than 25 months after vaccination. Source of these receptors: a man aged 50-75 years who received an inactivated influenza vaccine.

This clonotype was detected only once. V is TRBV24-1 and J is TRBJ2-5; a possible D gene is TRBD2 (7 bases). CDR1 is KGHDR, CDR2 SFDVKD, per germline. V lost 4 bases to trimming and J lost 4 bases, with 15 bases between them. The CDR3 sequence is 15 residues long. CDR3 sequence (DNA): TGTGCCACCAGTGACTCACTAGGGGGGGGAGAGACCCAGTACTTC. It codes for CATSDSLGGGETQYF.

V usage is TRBV5-1 and J usage is TRBJ2-3; 8 bases are shared with TRBD2. J gave up 3 bases and V 4 bases, and 13 bases lay outside the gene matches. This CDR3 region has 17 residues. CDR1 is SGHRS and CDR2 is YFSETQ in the germline V gene. The CDR3 reads CASSPLVSGGGTDTQYF. CDR3 sequence (DNA): TGCGCCAGCAGCCCCTTGGTATCTGGCGGGGGGACAGATACGCAGTATTTT.

The chain couples TRBV12-3 or TRBV12-4 to TRBJ2-3, with 7 bases lining up with TRBD1. Germline trimming cut 7 bases from V and 4 bases from J; bases unmatched to any gene: 11. The CDR3 runs to 15 residues. The CDR3 is CASKGTVLPSDTQYF. DNA for the CDR3: TGTGCCAGCAAAGGGACAGTTCTGCCCTCAGATACGCAGTATTTT.

The sample holds a few counts of this clonotype. This chain connects TRBV12-3 or TRBV12-4 to TRBJ1-1; a possible D gene is TRBD1 (5 bases). Trimming stripped 2 bases from V and 4 bases from J, with 8 bases between. The CDR3 runs 13 residues. CDR3: CASSLIGVTEAFF. Here the CDR3 DNA reads TGTGCCAGCAGTTTAATAGGGGTCACTGAAGCTTTCTTT.

A note on this clonotype: A much more abundant neighbour one base away suggests this may be a read error. The V and J genes are TRBV29-1 and TRBJ2-3; 11 bases are a match to TRBD2. CDR1 is SQVTM and CDR2 is ANQGSEA in the germline V gene. CDR3 length: 16 amino acids. Losses at the gene ends were 5 bases for V and 3 bases for J; bases not matched to a gene: 10. CDR3 nucleotide sequence: TGCAGCGTTAACGGGACTAGCGGAGCCACTACAGATACGCAGTATTTT. Protein: CSVNGTSGATTDTQYF.

A remark on this clonotype: This sequence may be a read error, since a much larger clone differs from it by one base. This chain connects TRBV9 to TRBJ2-1; D remains unclear. Germline CDR1 SGDLS, CDR2 YYNGEE. The CDR3 contains 12 residues. The CDR3 DNA reads as TGTACCAGCAGCCAAAAGTACAATGAGCAGTTCTTC. It translates to CTSSQKYNEQFF.

This clonotype appeared many times. This chain links TRBV5-1 with TRBJ2-1, with D uncertain. CDR1 and CDR2 from the germline V gene are SGHRS and YFSETQ. The CDR3 sequence is 15 residues long. The V end lost 0 bases, the J end lost 4 bases, and 11 bases lay between the germline ends. CDR3 DNA: TGCGCCAGCAGCTTGGGCACGCTGAATTACAATGAGCAGTTCTTC. Translated, it gives CASSLGTLNYNEQFF.

This clonotype occurred many times. The chain is built from TRBV12-3 or TRBV12-4 and TRBJ1-5; D is possibly TRBD1 (5 bases). V was clipped by 1 base and J by 3 bases, with 13 bases between them. This CDR3 is built from 16 residues. The CDR3 spells CASSLVLGEFNQPQHF. DNA for the CDR3: TGTGCCAGCAGTTTAGTGCTAGGGGAATTCAATCAGCCCCAGCATTTT.

There are many counts of this clonotype. V is TRBV5-1 and J is TRBJ2-2; no firm D call. CDR1 is SGHRS, CDR2 YFSETQ, per germline. V was pared by 4 bases and J by 0 bases, with 13 bases between. The CDR3 sequence is 16 residues long. Here the CDR3 DNA reads TGCGCCAGCAGCCCTCTTGGACCGACGAACACCGGGGAGCTGTTTTTT. Translating it yields CASSPLGPTNTGELFF.

This clonotype appeared many times. The chain links TRBV7-9 to TRBJ2-1, with D uncertain. Germline assignment: CDR1 SEHNR and CDR2 FQNEAQ (reference sequence). This CDR3 region has 14 residues. V lost 4 bases and J lost 4, with 11 bases in between. This chain's CDR3 is CASSSLASYNEQFF. CDR3 DNA: TGTGCCAGCAGCTCCCTCGCTAGTTACAATGAGCAGTTCTTC.

This clonotype was detected many times. The chain combines TRBV4-1 with TRBJ1-6; D is possibly TRBD1 (6 bases). CDR1 is MGHRA and CDR2 is YSYEKL in the germline V gene. The CDR3 contains 15 residues. The V end was cut by 1 base, the J end by 9 bases, with 13 bases between. CDR3 sequence: CASSQGVTGTSPLHF. CDR3 nucleotide sequence: TGCGCCAGCAGCCAAGGTGTAACAGGGACTTCACCCCTCCACTTT.